This T cell receptor (beta chain) originates from a study of early T cells in non-severe SARS-CoV-2 infection. TCRdb recomputed calls from the 5' RACE reads with MiXCR, one row per CDR3 protein. The repertoire holds tens of thousands of distinct CDR3 sequences, with about 4.9% as singletons. The table lists this clonotype with many counts. CDR3 length equals 16 residues. V lost 6 bases to trimming and J lost 5 bases, with 20 bases between them. The germline gives CDR1 MNHNS, CDR2 SASEGT. What was sequenced was whole blood. The chain joins TRBV6-1 to TRBJ2-1, with TRBD2 as a possible D gene (7 bases). The sequence was obtained from an adult who was a healthcare worker with PCR-confirmed SARS-CoV-2 infection or an uninfected control (not recorded which). The CDR3 region has the DNA TGTGCCAGCAGCGAACGTCGGCGGGGGCCTAACAATGAGCAGTTCTTC. Amino acids: CASSERRRGPNNEQFF.